This T cell receptor beta chain derives from a study of shared clonotypes between healthy human individuals. Naive CD45RA+ and memory CD45RA-negative subsets were split from CD4+ cells. Germline V lookup: CDR1 SGHNT, CDR2 YYREEE (reference sequence). This CDR3 region has 14 residues. Using immunoSEQ multiplex PCR, the repertoire was profiled, and TCRdb retains in-frame clones only, with some absent. The sample contains about 180,000 clones, approximately 92% of which appear only once. The sample consisted of naive CD4+ T cells sorted from blood. The subset here: CD45RA+ positively selected. The TCR sequence derives from a woman in her thirties in good health. The chain couples TRBV5-4 to TRBJ2-5; TRBD1 is a possible D gene (6 bases). Judging by the DNA end, TRBJ2-7 fits better; the J call may be wrong. The CDR3 loop reads CASSSGQNPYEQYF. DNA for the CDR3: TGTGCCAGCAGCTCCGGACAGAACCCCTACGAGCAGTACTTC.